This T cell receptor (beta chain) was obtained from a study of blood T cell repertoires in COVID-19. Looking at the study overall: The samples span acute and convalescent COVID-19 from the United States, Italy and Spain.

Authors' data handling: Cell counts per sample came from amplifying reference gene primers. TCRdb keeps only in-frame clones here, not all; method: immunoSEQ multiplex PCR. D and trimming come from the DNA, and the V and J calls and clone size come from that table. The sample shows about 150,000 clones, roughly 80% of them seen only once. Germline loops: CDR1 LGHDT, CDR2 YNNKEL (reference sequence). This CDR3 has 15 residues. V was trimmed by 4 bases and J by 8 bases, leaving 21 bases between them. V is TRBV3-1 (or the pseudogene TRBV3-2) and J is TRBJ2-7, with D possibly being TRBD1 (5 bases). The receptor's source is a woman older than 75 with acute or convalescent COVID-19. Sequences were obtained from peripheral blood. Written as DNA, the CDR3 is TGTGCCAGCAGCCCTCAGGGAACAGTGACTCCCAAGCAGTACTTC. Its translation: CASSPQGTVTPKQYF.